Following are 23 T cell receptor beta chains from one sample sequenced in a study of cytomegalovirus exposure and HLA in healthy donors. 13 Jbeta primers and 60 Vbeta primers were used for the PCR. Profiled with immunoSEQ multiplex PCR; TCRdb holds only in-frame clones, not every one. The sample gives about 84,000 clones, roughly 78% of which show up once; around 2.3% is in the top ten. The sample taken for sequencing was PBMCs. The receptors shown here come from a male donor in good health and CMV-seropositive.

The J gene is TRBJ1-2, the V gene TRBV19; TRBD1 is a possible D gene (6 bases). The CDR3 sequence is 14 residues long. Trimming left V 6 bases short and J 5 bases short, with 16 bases between. Germline assignment: CDR1 LNHDA and CDR2 SQIVND (reference sequence). The CDR3 DNA is TGTGCCAGTAGCCCAAACAGGGATGGATATGGCTACACCTTC. It encodes CASSPNRDGYGYTF.

This clone occurred a few times. The rearrangement uses TRBV30 and TRBJ2-5; D may be TRBD1 (6 bases). The CDR3 is 12 amino acids. Germline V gene sequence: CDR1 GTSNPN, CDR2 SVGIG (reference sequence). V dropped 3 bases and J dropped 7 bases, with 12 bases sitting between them. The CDR3, as DNA: TGTGCCTGGAGACAGGGCGTGTTGACCCAGTACTTC. Protein: CAWRQGVLTQYF.

The rearrangement joins TRBV5-4 to TRBJ2-1; D is perhaps TRBD2 (5 bases). Germline lookup yields CDR1 SGHNT and CDR2 YYREEE (reference sequence). The CDR3 consists of 14 residues. The V end was cut by 4 bases, the J end by 6 bases, with 14 bases between. The DNA for the CDR3 is TGTGCCAGCAGCACACAACTAGTACGCAATGAGCAGTTCTTC. This sequence encodes CASSTQLVRNEQFF.

This chain connects TRBV4-3 to TRBJ2-1; no reliable D call. The CDR3 spans 14 residues. Trimming cost V 0 bases and J 4 bases, with 7 bases left between them. CDR1 is LGHNA and CDR2 is YSLEER in the germline V gene. This chain's CDR3 is CASSQDYQYNEQFF. CDR3 sequence (DNA): TGCGCCAGCAGCCAAGATTACCAGTACAATGAGCAGTTCTTC.

The gene calls are TRBV5-1 and TRBJ2-3; D perhaps matches TRBD2 (5 bases). CDR3 size: 13 residues. CDR1 is SGHRS and CDR2 is YFSETQ in the germline V gene. V shed 2 bases and J shed 4 bases, with 8 bases lying between them. Here the CDR3 DNA reads TGCGCCAGCAGCTTTGCCGGGGCAGATACGCAGTATTTT. Its protein product is CASSFAGADTQYF.

With regard to this clone: Within the sample, other DNA sequences also encode this same CDR3. This sequence joins TRBV9 and TRBJ1-2; 9 bases are a match to TRBD1. There are 14 residues in the CDR3. Per the germline V gene, CDR1 is SGDLS and CDR2 is YYNGEE. J lost 7 bases, V lost 0 bases, and 4 bases had no gene match. The DNA of the CDR3 is TGTGCCAGCAGCGTAGGACAGGGGGTCGGTGGCTACACCTTC. Translated: CASSVGQGVGGYTF.

The chain recombines TRBV7-8 with TRBJ2-2; the match to TRBD2 covers 10 bases. This CDR3 is 15 amino acids long. The V segment lost 10 bases and the J segment 7 bases; nucleotides outside the gene matches: 12. Germline-derived CDR1 and CDR2 are SGHVS and FQNEAQ. Here the CDR3 reads CATASSGSENGELFF. The CDR3 DNA is TGTGCCACCGCTTCTAGCGGGAGCGAGAACGGGGAGCTGTTTTTT.

The chain is built from TRBV6-1 and TRBJ2-7, with TRBD1 identical over 8 bases. The CDR3 length is 15 residues. Unmatched junction bases numbered 3, after V lost 2 bases and J lost 0 bases. Germline V gene lookup returns CDR1 MNHNS and CDR2 SASEGT. DNA for the CDR3: TGTGCCAGCAGTGAACAGGGGACAGGCTCCTACGAGCAGTACTTC. Translating gives CASSEQGTGSYEQYF.

The chain recombines TRBV29-1 with TRBJ2-1; 11 bases are a match to TRBD1. With V trimmed by 0 bases and J by 2 bases, 6 bases remained unmatched. Germline CDR1 SQVTM, CDR2 ANQGSEA. This CDR3 has 17 amino acids. CDR3 DNA sequence: TGCAGCGTTGAAGATATAGGGGGACAGGGGGCCTACAATGAGCAGTTCTTC. Translation gives CSVEDIGGQGAYNEQFF.

The V and J genes are TRBV19 and TRBJ2-7; the match to TRBD1 covers 9 bases. Germline CDR1 and CDR2: LNHDA and SQIVND (reference sequence). Trimming cost V 10 bases and J 0 bases; bases outside gene matches: 13. CDR3 length: 16 amino acids. For the CDR3, the DNA is TGTGCCACCTATCCCACAGGGGGCGGGAGCTCCTACGAGCAGTACTTC. Its translation is CATYPTGGGSSYEQYF.

The CDR3 DNA sequence: TGTGCCAGCAGCCGGGACAGGGTGATAGAGACCCAGTACTTC. As protein: CASSRDRVIETQYF. V usage is TRBV28 and J usage is TRBJ2-5; 9 nucleotides agree with TRBD1. Germline V gene lookup returns CDR1 MDHEN and CDR2 SYDVKM. Trimming removed 6 bases from V and 4 bases from J; junction bases left unmatched: 6. The CDR3 consists of 14 residues.

The rearrangement links TRBV10-3 to TRBJ1-1, with a tentative D call TRBD1 (5 bases). V lost 3 bases, J lost 11 bases, and 16 bases lay in between. This CDR3 is 13 amino acids long. Germline CDR1 and CDR2: ENHRY and SYGVKD. The CDR3 loop is CAISDLLEGKAFF. The CDR3, as DNA: TGTGCCATCAGTGATTTGTTGGAGGGGAAGGCTTTCTTT.

V gene TRBV30 combines with J gene TRBJ1-1; perhaps TRBD1 as D (6 bases). The germline V gene has CDR1 GTSNPN and CDR2 SVGIG (reference sequence). The CDR3 extends over 14 amino acids. This CDR3 is CAGGRGGEGTEAFF. In nucleotides, the CDR3 is TGTGCTGGGGGGCGGGGAGGGGAAGGCACTGAAGCTTTCTTT.

V usage is TRBV28 and J usage is TRBJ2-1, with 7 bases that match TRBD1. In germline, CDR1 is MDHEN, CDR2 SYDVKM. Losses at the gene ends were 2 bases for V and 7 bases for J; bases not matched to a gene: 11. There are 16 residues in the CDR3. CDR3 sequence (DNA): TGTGCCAGCAGTTTAGTCGACAGGGAGCCCAGGAATGAGCAGTTCTTC. Translation gives CASSLVDREPRNEQFF.

The chain couples TRBV4-3 to TRBJ1-2; 9 nucleotides line up with TRBD1. CDR1 is LGHNA and CDR2 is YSLEER in the germline V gene. J lost 4 bases, V lost 3 bases, and 15 bases had no gene match. The CDR3 is 18 residues long. The CDR3 protein is CASSHATGQGSLAYGYTF. The CDR3 coding sequence is TGCGCCAGCAGCCATGCCACCGGACAGGGGAGCCTTGCCTATGGCTACACCTTC.

As to this clone: This specimen includes other DNA sequences encoding the same CDR3. The CDR3 sequence is CASSQQGVGPQHF. DNA of the CDR3: TGTGCCAGTAGTCAACAGGGGGTAGGTCCCCAGCATTTT. The chain employs TRBV19 and TRBJ1-5, with 8 positions matching TRBD1. CDR1 and CDR2 (germline): LNHDA, SQIVND (reference sequence). J gave up 10 bases and V 5 bases, and 7 bases lay outside the gene matches. This CDR3 is built from 13 residues.

The rearrangement links TRBV27 to TRBJ2-3; D is unresolved. Trimming took 2 bases from V and 3 from J, leaving 15 bases between them. Germline V gene lookup returns CDR1 MNHEY and CDR2 SMNVEV (reference sequence). This CDR3 comprises 16 residues. The CDR3 bases are TGTGCCAGCAGTTTAAATAAGTTCCAGACTACAGATACGCAGTATTTT. This codes for CASSLNKFQTTDTQYF.

As for this clone: At one end the junction does not follow the germline gene, possibly because of a read error. The genes are TRBV28 and TRBJ1-2, with 7 bases identical to TRBD1. CDR3 size: 13 residues. Looked up from germline, CDR1 is MDHEN and CDR2 is SYDVKM. The CDR3 sequence is CVSGRTGSYGYTF. CDR3 sequence (DNA): TGTGTCAGCGGAAGGACAGGATCATATGGCTACACCTTC.

This clone was observed a few times. The V gene is TRBV6-4, the J gene TRBJ2-3, with 14 positions matching TRBD2. The CDR3 runs to 16 residues. Trimming at V came to 4 bases and at J to 6 bases, leaving 6 bases not matched to a gene. Germline assignment: CDR1 MRHNA and CDR2 SNTAGT. CDR3 nucleotide sequence: TGTGCCAGCAGTGCGGATGGGACTAGCGGGAGTGATACGCAGTATTTT. Amino acids: CASSADGTSGSDTQYF.

V is TRBV4-2 and J is TRBJ2-1; TRBD2 aligns across 11 bases. CDR3 length: 20 residues. The V gene's germline CDR1 is LGHNA and CDR2 YNFKEQ. The junction had 11 bases not matched to a gene; V was cut back by 1 base and J by 0 bases. CDR3 sequence (DNA): TGTGCCAGCAGCCAAGGTGGACCCCCGACTAGCGGGGCCTCCTACAATGAGCAGTTCTTC. Protein product: CASSQGGPPTSGASYNEQFF.

The gene calls are TRBV7-2 and TRBJ2-7, with 7 bases matching TRBD1. V dropped 1 base and J dropped 2; count of bases not matched to a gene: 11. Germline CDR1 and CDR2: SGHTA and FQGNSA. The CDR3 runs to 17 residues. CDR3 amino acids: CASSLGSGQATTYEQYF. The CDR3, as DNA: TGTGCCAGCAGCTTAGGCAGCGGACAGGCGACTACCTACGAGCAGTACTTC.

The V call is TRBV18, the J call TRBJ1-3, with a weak D call TRBD1 (5 bases). V shed 2 bases and J shed 4 bases, with 15 bases lying between them. The CDR3 runs to 16 residues. Per the germline V gene, CDR1 is KGHSH and CDR2 is LQKENI. As DNA, the CDR3 is TGTGCCAGCTCACCAGCGGGACTTCCATACGGAAACACCATATATTTT. It specifies CASSPAGLPYGNTIYF.

In this sample, this clone turned up once. The CDR3 DNA reads TGCGCCAGCAGCCAAGGAGGTGGTAGCACAGATACGCAGTATTTT. Protein sequence: CASSQGGGSTDTQYF. The rearrangement uses TRBV4-3 and TRBJ2-3; no clear D. CDR1 and CDR2 from the germline V gene are LGHNA and YSLEER. This CDR3 is built from 15 residues. V shed 1 base and J shed 0 bases, with 8 bases lying between them.